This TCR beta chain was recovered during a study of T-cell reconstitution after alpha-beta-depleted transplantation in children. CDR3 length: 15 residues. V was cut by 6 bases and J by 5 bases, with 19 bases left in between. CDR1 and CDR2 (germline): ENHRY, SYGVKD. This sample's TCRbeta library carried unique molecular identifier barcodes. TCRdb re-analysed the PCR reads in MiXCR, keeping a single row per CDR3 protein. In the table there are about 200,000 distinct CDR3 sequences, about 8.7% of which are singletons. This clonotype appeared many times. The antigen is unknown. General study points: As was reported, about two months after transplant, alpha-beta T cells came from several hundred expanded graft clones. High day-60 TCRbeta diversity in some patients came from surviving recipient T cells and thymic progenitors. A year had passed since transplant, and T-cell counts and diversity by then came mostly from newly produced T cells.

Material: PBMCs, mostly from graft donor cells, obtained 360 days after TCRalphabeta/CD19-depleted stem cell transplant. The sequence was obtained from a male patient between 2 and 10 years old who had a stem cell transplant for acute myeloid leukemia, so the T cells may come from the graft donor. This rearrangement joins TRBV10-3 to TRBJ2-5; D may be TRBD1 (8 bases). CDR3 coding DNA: TGTGCCATCAGGTCCGGAGACAGGGGAGGGGAGACCCAGTACTTC. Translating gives CAIRSGDRGGETQYF.